The 15 T cell receptor beta chains below all came from one sample that was sequenced in a study of CD8+CD57+ T cells in acquired aplastic anemia. The template used for profiling TCR beta VDJ and CDR3 was genomic DNA. A single record per CDR3 protein comes from TCRdb applying MiXCR to the reads. Seen here are 110,000 or so distinct CDR3 sequences, under 60% observed once, and the top ten hold roughly 30%. The sequencing input was sorted CD4+, CD8+, or CD8+CD57+ T cells (not recorded which) from PBMCs. The receptors come from a human donor in good health, serving as a control.

At least ten counts were recorded for this clonotype. The rearrangement uses TRBV27 and TRBJ1-2; D is ambiguous. The V gene lost 6 bases and the J gene lost 4 bases, with 18 bases spanning the gap. The CDR3 totals 15 residues. CDR1 and CDR2 (germline): MNHEY, SMNVEV (reference sequence). The CDR3 protein is CASSTSGTWGYGYTF. In nucleotides, the CDR3 is TGTGCCAGCAGCACGTCAGGCACCTGGGGCTATGGCTACACCTTC.

The chain combines TRBV19 with TRBJ1-2, with 8 bases matching TRBD1. The V gene's germline CDR1 is LNHDA and CDR2 SQIVND (reference sequence). V lost 0 bases, J lost 4 bases, and 10 bases stayed unmatched. The CDR3 extends over 17 amino acids. Written as DNA, the CDR3 is TGTGCCAGTAGTATAGATAGACAGGGGTCCGCTATCTATGGCTACACCTTC. Amino acids: CASSIDRQGSAIYGYTF.

There are many counts of this clonotype. J is TRBJ2-3 and V is TRBV14; 13 bases are shared with TRBD2. Germline CDR1 is SGHDN and CDR2 is FVKESK. V lost 4 bases, J lost 4 bases, and 2 bases stayed unmatched. The CDR3 runs to 15 residues. CDR3 coding DNA: TGTGCCAGCAGCCGACTAGCGGGGGGATCAGATACGCAGTATTTT. Translated: CASSRLAGGSDTQYF.

This clonotype was detected many times. The chain recombines TRBV2 with TRBJ2-2; 7 bases agree with TRBD1. There are 15 residues in the CDR3. Trimming removed 2 bases from V and 5 bases from J; junction bases left unmatched: 5. Per germline, CDR1 SNHLY and CDR2 FYNNEI. DNA of the CDR3: TGTGCCAGCAGTGAAAGGGGGCTAGGGACCGGGGAGCTGTTTTTT. Translation gives CASSERGLGTGELFF. The full variable domain, completed using reference TRBV2 and TRBJ2-2, is EPEVTQTPSHQVTQMGQEVILRCVPISNHLYFYWYRQILGQKVEFLVSFYNNEISEKSEIFDDQFSVERPDGSNFTLKIRSTKLEDSAMYFCASSERGLGTGELFFGEGSRLTVL.

This clonotype was seen at least ten times. V and J are TRBV9 and TRBJ1-4; 10 bases are a match to TRBD1. CDR1 and CDR2 (germline): SGDLS, YYNGEE. V lost 3 bases and J lost 0; bases outside the gene matches: 2. This CDR3 has 16 residues. The CDR3 loop reads CASSGGQGTTNEKLFF. The CDR3 DNA follows: TGTGCCAGCAGCGGGGGACAGGGGACAACTAATGAAAAACTGTTTTTT. The full variable domain, with the rest looked up from reference TRBV9 and TRBJ1-4, is DSGVTQTPKHLITATGQRVTLRCSPRSGDLSVYWYQQSLDQGLQFLIQYYNGEERAKGNILERFSAQQFPDLHSELNLSSLELGDSALYFCASSGGQGTTNEKLFFGSGTQLSVL.

This clonotype occurred a few times. DNA for the CDR3: TGTGCCAGCAGCCAAGGGGTAGGGGGCAGGGGGATCAAAAACGAGCAGTACTTC. Its protein product is CASSQGVGGRGIKNEQYF. The chain has TRBV3-1 and TRBJ2-7; 7 bases map to TRBD1. CDR3 length equals 18 residues. Trimming at V came to 1 base and at J to 5 bases, leaving 17 bases not matched to a gene. Per germline, CDR1 LGHDT and CDR2 YNNKEL (reference sequence).

Many counts were recorded for this clonotype. The chain joins TRBV12-3 or TRBV12-4 to TRBJ2-1, with D hard to call. V was pared by 3 bases and J by 6 bases, with 9 bases between. CDR3 length equals 13 residues. CDR3 nucleotide sequence: TGTGCCAGCAGTTTTTCCAGCGTCAATGAGCAGTTCTTC. Translating gives CASSFSSVNEQFF.

The chain employs TRBV19 and TRBJ2-3, with 10 positions matching TRBD2. The germline gives CDR1 LNHDA, CDR2 SQIVND (reference sequence). V shed 5 bases, J shed 5 bases, and the junction held 13 bases outside the gene matches. The CDR3 extends over 17 amino acids. The DNA of the CDR3 is TGTGCCAGTAGTCCGATAGCGGGGGGCACCCCTCAAGATACGCAGTATTTT. It codes for CASSPIAGGTPQDTQYF.

V gene TRBV5-1 combines with J gene TRBJ2-1; D is uncertain. This CDR3 comprises 13 residues. The germline gives CDR1 SGHRS, CDR2 YFSETQ. V was clipped by 2 bases and J by 8 bases, with 11 bases between them. CDR3 sequence: CASSFPAIHEQFF. CDR3 coding DNA: TGCGCCAGCAGCTTCCCCGCCATCCATGAGCAGTTCTTC.

As regards this clonotype: A read error may produce the germline difference seen at one junction end. V is TRBV25-1 and J is TRBJ1-3; D not certain. This CDR3 contains 14 residues. Germline lookup yields CDR1 MGHDK and CDR2 SYGVNS. The CDR3 nucleotides are TGTGCCAGCAGTAACCTAATCTCCGGAAGCACCATATATTTT. Amino acids: CASSNLISGSTIYF.

There are many counts of this clonotype. The chain carries TRBV27 and TRBJ2-7; unclear D gene. The CDR3 spans 14 residues. V was cut by 1 base and J by 3 bases, with 10 bases left in between. CDR1 and CDR2 from the germline V gene are MNHEY and SMNVEV (reference sequence). CDR3 protein: CASSLFPAYYEQYF. CDR3 DNA sequence: TGTGCCAGCAGTTTATTCCCAGCCTACTACGAGCAGTACTTC.

This rearrangement joins TRBV10-3 to TRBJ2-7; D perhaps matches TRBD2 (5 bases). Trimming removed 2 bases at V and 1 base at J, with 12 bases between. This CDR3 contains 15 residues. CDR1 is ENHRY and CDR2 is SYGVKD in the germline V gene. CDR3 sequence reads: CAISEGLGGSYEQYF. The DNA for the CDR3 is TGTGCCATCAGTGAGGGACTGGGCGGATCCTACGAGCAGTACTTC.

The chain combines TRBV19 with TRBJ2-7; the match to TRBD1 covers 7 bases. The V segment lost 8 bases and the J segment 2 bases; nucleotides outside the gene matches: 0. Germline V gene sequence: CDR1 LNHDA, CDR2 SQIVND (reference sequence). The CDR3 consists of 11 residues. CDR3 coding DNA: TGTGCCAGTGGACAGGCCTACGAGCAGTACTTC. As protein: CASGQAYEQYF.

This clonotype was recorded a few times. CDR3 sequence: CAISESDRWDSPLHF. The CDR3, as DNA: TGTGCCATCAGTGAGTCGGACAGATGGGATTCACCCCTCCACTTT. The V call is TRBV10-3, the J call TRBJ1-6; D is possibly TRBD1 (6 bases). Germline CDR1 ENHRY, CDR2 SYGVKD. Trimming stripped 0 bases from V and 8 bases from J, with 11 bases between. The CDR3 runs to 15 residues.

Ten or more counts support this clonotype. The gene calls are TRBV27 and TRBJ1-1; D not resolved. This CDR3 contains 13 residues. Per germline, CDR1 MNHEY and CDR2 SMNVEV (reference sequence). V was pared by 4 bases and J by 3 bases, with 9 bases between. The CDR3: CASSSRMDTEAFF. For the CDR3, the DNA is TGTGCCAGCAGTTCCCGGATGGACACTGAAGCTTTCTTT.